This paragraph covers one TCR beta chain sequence. Its matching antigen is unknown. This sample is part of a study of T cell repertoires in cytomegalovirus infection. The overall study: A matching HLA type, together with CMV infection, was signaled by public TCR beta signatures.

The CDR3 runs 13 residues. Germline values: CDR1 SGHRS, CDR2 YFSETQ. Trimming pared 7 bases from V and 4 bases from J, leaving 14 bases between. TCRdb redid the calling of the reads with MiXCR, one entry per CDR3 protein. The data hold around 900,000 distinct CDR3 sequences, with roughly a third observed a single time. Study-level findings and limits: People with CMV and the relevant HLA were identified by cumulative public TCR beta family frequency.

The rearrangement joins TRBV5-1 to TRBJ1-2; no firm D call. The specimen was cultured CD8+ T cells from PBMCs, collected from culture after CMV antigen stimulation. This receptor was taken from a human donor in good health (CMV status not recorded). Some clones in this sample may be carry-over from other donors' samples. The CDR3 loop reads CASAPEIGYGYTF. The CDR3, as DNA: TGCGCCAGCGCCCCCGAGATCGGCTATGGCTACACCTTC.